This entry lists 22 T cell receptor beta chains sequenced from one sample in a study of T cells in Graves' hyperthyroidism and ophthalmopathy. RNA transcripts gave rise to amplified TCR beta CDR3 regions. HTBI primers were the set used in a first-round RT-PCR of the TCR CDR3. TCRdb passed the multiplex PCR reads through MiXCR, listing each CDR3 protein once. The sample lists about 290,000 distinct CDR3 sequences, roughly 13% occurring once. Sequences were obtained from blood. The receptors stem from a woman aged 40 to 50 with Graves' hyperthyroidism.

This clonotype was seen ten or more times. An end of the junction does not agree with germline; a read error may underlie this. This chain joins TRBV12-3 or TRBV12-4 and TRBJ2-1, with D maybe TRBD2 (6 bases). The CDR3 is 15 residues long. The CDR3 region is CASSLAGGSYNEQFF. DNA of the CDR3: TGCGCCAGCAGCTTGGCTGGGGGGTCCTACAATGAGCAGTTCTTC.

In this sample, this clonotype turned up many times. The chain recombines TRBV19 with TRBJ1-5; D is uncertain. Per germline, CDR1 LNHDA and CDR2 SQIVND (reference sequence). The V end was cut by 3 bases, the J end by 1 base, with 7 bases between. CDR3 length: 14 residues. In DNA form, the CDR3 reads TGTGCCAGTAGTATCGGAGCCAGCAATCAGCCCCAGCATTTT. Amino acids: CASSIGASNQPQHF.

The CDR3 spells CASSVGGLQETQYF. The CDR3 DNA reads TGTGCCAGCAGCGTAGGAGGACTCCAAGAGACCCAGTACTTC. The V call is TRBV9, the J call TRBJ2-5; tentatively, D is TRBD2 (5 bases). V dropped 0 bases and J dropped 1 base, with 7 bases sitting between them. CDR3 length equals 14 residues. Germline CDR1 and CDR2: SGDLS and YYNGEE. Full variable domain (rest looked up from reference TRBV9 and TRBJ2-5): DSGVTQTPKHLITATGQRVTLRCSPRSGDLSVYWYQQSLDQGLQFLIQYYNGEERAKGNILERFSAQQFPDLHSELNLSSLELGDSALYFCASSVGGLQETQYFGPGTRLLVL.

This clonotype occurred many times. The CDR3 coding sequence is TGTGCCACCAGTGATTTAGGACAGGGCACAGATACGCAGTATTTT. Translated: CATSDLGQGTDTQYF. The V gene is TRBV24-1, the J gene TRBJ2-3; 7 nucleotides agree with TRBD1. CDR3 length: 15 residues. V lost 1 base and J lost 1; bases outside the gene matches: 1. From germline, CDR1 is KGHDR and CDR2 SFDVKD.

This clonotype has only a few counts. The rearrangement joins TRBV19 to TRBJ1-3; D ambiguous. V lost 0 bases to trimming and J lost 2 bases, with 8 bases between them. The CDR3 runs 15 residues. Germline lookup yields CDR1 LNHDA and CDR2 SQIVND (reference sequence). The CDR3 here is CASSIEGSTGNTIYF. The DNA for the CDR3 is TGTGCCAGTAGTATAGAGGGCAGTACTGGAAACACCATATATTTT.

The chain employs TRBV12-3 or TRBV12-4 and TRBJ2-1, with TRBD2 as a possible D gene (5 bases). Trimming stripped 5 bases from V and 9 bases from J, with 17 bases between. This CDR3 contains 14 residues. The CDR3, as DNA: TGTGCCAGCAGTCCACGTAGCACTAGTGGTGAGCAGTTCTTC. Encoded protein: CASSPRSTSGEQFF.

This clonotype was observed many times. The chain recombines TRBV3-1 with TRBJ2-7; 8 positions match TRBD2. Germline V gives CDR1 LGHDT, CDR2 YNNKEL (reference sequence). V shed 0 bases and J 4 bases; nucleotides not matched to a gene: 8. The CDR3 contains 16 residues. CDR3 sequence: CASSQDATGRGYEQYF. CDR3 in DNA: TGTGCCAGCAGCCAAGATGCGACCGGGAGGGGATACGAGCAGTACTTC.

This clonotype was seen at least ten times. This chain uses TRBV7-2 with TRBJ2-1; 13 bases map to TRBD2. The CDR3 totals 17 residues. Losses at the gene ends were 5 bases for V and 2 bases for J; bases not matched to a gene: 6. Per the germline V gene, CDR1 is SGHTA and CDR2 is FQGNSA. The CDR3 DNA follows: TGTGCCAGCAGCCCTGGGGGACTAGCGGGGACCTACAATGAGCAGTTCTTC. The encoded protein is CASSPGGLAGTYNEQFF.

This clonotype occurred a few times. The chain carries TRBV5-6 and TRBJ2-2; D uncertain. CDR1 is SGHDT and CDR2 is YYEEEE in the germline V gene. Trimming took 0 bases from V and 9 from J, leaving 9 bases between them. This CDR3 has 13 amino acids. In DNA form, the CDR3 reads TGTGCCAGCAGCTTGGAGCCAGGCCGGGAGCTGTTTTTT. It is translated as CASSLEPGRELFF.

The chain has TRBV27 and TRBJ2-2; 7 bases are shared with TRBD1. Germline lookup yields CDR1 MNHEY and CDR2 SMNVEV (reference sequence). CDR3 length: 14 residues. Trimming at V came to 3 bases and at J to 6 bases, leaving 4 bases not matched to a gene. The CDR3 loop reads CASSFDRVSGELFF. The CDR3 bases are TGTGCCAGCAGTTTCGACAGGGTGTCCGGGGAGCTGTTTTTT.

The gene calls are TRBV6-1 and TRBJ2-7; D might be TRBD1 (5 bases). Germline V gives CDR1 MNHNS, CDR2 SASEGT. Deletions cut 5 bases from V and 4 bases from J, with 12 bases between. The CDR3 sequence is 13 residues long. CDR3 in amino acids: CASSLTESYEQYF. The CDR3, as DNA: TGTGCCAGCAGTCTGACAGAGAGTTACGAGCAGTACTTC.

The sample holds many counts of this clonotype. V is TRBV7-9 and J is TRBJ1-1; perhaps TRBD1 as D (5 bases). V lost 1 base to trimming and J lost 5 bases, with 11 bases between them. This CDR3 is 14 amino acids long. Germline V gives CDR1 SEHNR, CDR2 FQNEAQ (reference sequence). CDR3 DNA sequence: TGTGCCAGCAGCTTAGTGGGGGTAACAACTGAAGCTTTCTTT. This sequence encodes CASSLVGVTTEAFF.

The chain recombines TRBV28 with TRBJ2-1; TRBD1 aligns across 9 bases. This CDR3 is 15 amino acids long. V lost 5 bases, J lost 8 bases, and 10 bases stayed unmatched. CDR1 is MDHEN and CDR2 is SYDVKM in the germline V gene. The CDR3 nucleotides are TGTGCCAGCAGTAGAAGGACAGGGGCGCACGATGAGCAGTTCTTC. Residues: CASSRRTGAHDEQFF.

This clonotype was counted at least ten times. The chain has TRBV20-1 and TRBJ2-1, with TRBD2 matching over 9 bases. Per the germline V gene, CDR1 is DFQATT and CDR2 is SNEGSKA (reference sequence). This CDR3 is 16 amino acids long. The ends lost 0 bases at V and 6 bases at J; junction bases unmatched: 9. CDR3 sequence (DNA): TGCAGTGCTAGAGAGTCTCTGGGACTAGCCACCAATGAGCAGTTCTTC. Translated: CSARESLGLATNEQFF.

A remark on this clonotype: Just one base apart from a much larger clone, this may be a read error. The chain recombines TRBV12-5 with TRBJ2-1, with D perhaps TRBD2 (7 bases). The CDR3 is 18 residues long. Germline V gene lookup returns CDR1 LGHNT and CDR2 FRNRAP. Trimming cost V 0 bases and J 4 bases, with 19 bases left between them. The CDR3 DNA reads TGTGCTAGTGGTTTGGTGATCGCGGGGGCCTCCATTTACAATGAGCAGTTCTTC. Encoded protein: CASGLVIAGASIYNEQFF.

This chain connects TRBV3-1 to TRBJ2-5; 14 nucleotides match TRBD2. The CDR3 consists of 18 residues. With V trimmed by 2 bases and J by 0 bases, 5 bases remained unmatched. The germline V gene has CDR1 LGHDT and CDR2 YNNKEL (reference sequence). The CDR3 DNA follows: TGTGCCAGCAGCCAATGGGGACTAGCGGGAGCCAACCAAGAGACCCAGTACTTC. Its protein product is CASSQWGLAGANQETQYF.

Regarding this clonotype: It may be a read error: a sequence one base away is much more abundant. The gene calls are TRBV29-1 and TRBJ1-5; no reliable D call. The CDR3 contains 12 residues. Germline V CDR1 and CDR2: SQVTM, ANQGSEA. CDR3: CRGHMDNQPQHF. DNA for the CDR3: TGCAGGGGCCATATGGATAATCAGCCCCAGCATTTT.

This clonotype showed up many times. The chain employs TRBV2 and TRBJ2-1, with D maybe TRBD2 (5 bases). Trimming cost V 0 bases and J 1 base, with 10 bases left between them. The CDR3 runs 16 residues. Germline V gene lookup returns CDR1 SNHLY and CDR2 FYNNEI. This CDR3 is CASSEAIALSYNEQFF. As DNA, the CDR3 is TGTGCCAGCAGTGAAGCAATAGCGCTTTCCTACAATGAGCAGTTCTTC.

In its sample, this clonotype was seen many times. The chain recombines TRBV27 with TRBJ1-5; perhaps TRBD1 as D (6 bases). CDR1 is MNHEY and CDR2 is SMNVEV in the germline V gene (reference sequence). Trimming cost V 3 bases and J 6 bases, with 12 bases left between them. CDR3 length equals 14 residues. CDR3 nucleotide sequence: TGTGCCAGCAGTTTGAAGGACAGTGGTCAGCCCCAGCATTTT. It is translated as CASSLKDSGQPQHF.

This clonotype was seen a handful of times. This chain joins TRBV13 and TRBJ2-5, with D hard to call. The CDR3 loop spans 12 amino acids. Germline assignment: CDR1 PRHDT and CDR2 FYEKMQ (reference sequence). Trimming stripped 3 bases from V and 5 bases from J, with 7 bases between. CDR3 in DNA: TGTGCCAGCAGCTTTTTATTGGAGACCCAGTACTTC. Amino acid sequence: CASSFLLETQYF.

The chain combines TRBV29-1 with TRBJ2-3, with D possibly called TRBD1 or TRBD2 (5 bases each). The CDR3 has 16 residues. V dropped 0 bases and J dropped 6 bases, with 19 bases sitting between them. Germline CDR1 reads SQVTM; CDR2 reads ANQGSEA. CDR3 sequence: CSVEDSLVGVVDTQYF. CDR3 in DNA: TGCAGCGTTGAAGATAGTCTAGTGGGGGTAGTGGATACGCAGTATTTT.

This clonotype has at least ten counts. This chain joins TRBV5-1 and TRBJ1-1; D is perhaps TRBD1 (6 bases). This CDR3 region has 13 residues. Germline V gene data show CDR1 as SGHRS and CDR2 as YFSETQ. V lost 4 bases, J lost 1 base, and 8 bases lay in between. In DNA, the CDR3 is TGCGCCAGCAGCAAGGGACAGAACACTGAAGCTTTCTTT. Translating it yields CASSKGQNTEAFF.